Sequencing of this T cell receptor beta chain was carried out in a study of shared clonotypes between healthy human individuals. There are 17 residues in the CDR3. After removal of 4 bases from V and 10 bases from J, the junction contained 20 bases not matched to a gene. Germline CDR1 MNHEY, CDR2 SMNVEV (reference sequence). Within Nashville, Tennessee resided all donors, each a Caucasian adult. The material for each subset, its genomic DNA, was split evenly across several immunoSEQ plates. The quantity of DNA used in unsorted PBMC replicate PCRs was 300 ng, corresponding to tens of thousands of T cell genomes. What was sequenced on ten immunoSEQ deep assay plates was unsorted PBMC DNA. Only in-frame clones appear in the TCRdb table, and some are missing; sequencing was by immunoSEQ multiplex PCR. The repertoire consists of about half a million clones, with about four fifths occurring once and the leading ten covering 13%.

This clone was seen only a few times. The genes are TRBV27 and TRBJ2-3, with 7 bases matching TRBD2. The sequenced sample consisted of PBMCs. This clonotype was sampled from a woman between 40 and 55 years old in good health. Some clones in this sample may be carry-over from other donors' samples. The CDR3 DNA follows: TGTGCCAGCAGTTCCTCCCGTACGGGGGGAATTCTTTTTGCGCAGTATTTT. Its protein product is CASSSSRTGGILFAQYF.